This T cell receptor (beta chain) was recorded in a study of blood T cells in healthy people across ages. It was with a sample-barcoded 5' primer and a J-beta primer mix that a second PCR of roughly 7 to 12 cycles was run. TCRdb reanalysed the 5' RACE reads using MiXCR and keeps one entry per CDR3 protein. The top ten hold around 0.75% of the sample, which has over a million distinct CDR3 sequences, under 30% seen once. The CDR3 consists of 18 residues. Trimming took 1 base from V and 0 from J, leaving 13 bases between them. Germline-derived CDR1 and CDR2 are KGHSH and LQKENI. Separately, the same data were catalogued under a study of T cells of mothers and their children. That source reports: Second-round PCR products received sample barcodes and 2-4 random nucleotides from the M1S primer.

The sequenced sample consisted of blood. V usage is TRBV18 and J usage is TRBJ2-6; D is ambiguous. This clonotype originated in a girl aged 2 to 9 in good health. This chain's CDR3 is CASSPLSVGNSGANVLTF. In DNA form, the CDR3 reads TGTGCCAGCTCACCACTATCAGTTGGCAACTCTGGGGCCAACGTCCTGACTTTC. Together with reference TRBV18 and TRBJ2-6, the CDR3 gives the full variable domain: NAGVMQNPRHLVRRRGQEARLRCSPMKGHSHVYWYRQLPEEGLKFMVYLQKENIIDESGMPKERFSAEFPKEGPSILRIQQVVRGDSAAYFCASSPLSVGNSGANVLTFGAGSRLTVL.